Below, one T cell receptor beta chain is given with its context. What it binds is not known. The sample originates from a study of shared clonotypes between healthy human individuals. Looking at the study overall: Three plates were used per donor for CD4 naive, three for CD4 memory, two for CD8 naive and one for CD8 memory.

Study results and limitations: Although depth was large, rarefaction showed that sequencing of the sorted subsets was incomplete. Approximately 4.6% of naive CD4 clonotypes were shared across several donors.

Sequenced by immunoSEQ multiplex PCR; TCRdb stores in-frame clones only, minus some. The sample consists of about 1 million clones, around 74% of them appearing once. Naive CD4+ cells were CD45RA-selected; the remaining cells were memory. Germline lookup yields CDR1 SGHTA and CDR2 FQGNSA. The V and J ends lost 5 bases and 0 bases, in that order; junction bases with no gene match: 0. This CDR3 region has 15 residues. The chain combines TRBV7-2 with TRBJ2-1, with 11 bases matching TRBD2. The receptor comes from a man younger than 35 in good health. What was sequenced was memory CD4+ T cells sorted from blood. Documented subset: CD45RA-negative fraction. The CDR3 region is CASSTSGSSYNEQFF. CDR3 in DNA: TGTGCCAGCAGCACTAGCGGGAGCTCCTACAATGAGCAGTTCTTC.